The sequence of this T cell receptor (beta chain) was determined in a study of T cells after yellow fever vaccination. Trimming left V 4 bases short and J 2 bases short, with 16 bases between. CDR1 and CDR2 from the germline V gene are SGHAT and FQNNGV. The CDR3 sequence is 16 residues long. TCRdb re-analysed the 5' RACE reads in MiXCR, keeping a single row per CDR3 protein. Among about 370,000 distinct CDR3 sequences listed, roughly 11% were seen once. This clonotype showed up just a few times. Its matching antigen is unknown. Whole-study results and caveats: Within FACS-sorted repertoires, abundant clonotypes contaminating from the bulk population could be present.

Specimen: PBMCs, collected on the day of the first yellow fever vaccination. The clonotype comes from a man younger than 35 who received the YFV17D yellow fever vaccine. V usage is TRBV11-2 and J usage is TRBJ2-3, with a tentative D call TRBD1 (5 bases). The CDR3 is CASSSTQGWDTDTQYF. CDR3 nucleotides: TGTGCCAGCAGCTCCACCCAGGGCTGGGACACAGATACGCAGTATTTT.